Sequencing of this TCR beta chain was carried out in a study of T-cell reconstitution after alpha-beta-depleted transplantation in children. Trimming removed 6 bases at V and 5 bases at J, with 16 bases between. The CDR3 contains 14 residues. In germline, CDR1 is MDHEN, CDR2 SYDVKM. Using unique molecular identifiers, the investigators prepared the TCRbeta library. TCRdb redid the calling of the PCR reads with MiXCR, one entry per CDR3 protein. The table records 670,000 or so distinct CDR3 sequences, around 13% of them present only once. Study-level findings and limits: There were some patients whose high TCRbeta diversity at day 60 came from surviving recipient T cells and thymic progenitors. By about two months after transplant, alpha-beta T cells reportedly arose from several hundred graft clones that had expanded. The authors attributed T-cell counts and diversity one year after transplant mostly to newly produced T cells.

On this clonotype: Its antigen remains unidentified.

Sequencing was performed on PBMCs, taken before TCRalphabeta/CD19-depleted stem cell transplant. The clonotype originates from a girl aged 2 to 10 with congenital amegakaryocytic thrombocytopenia, due to receive a stem cell transplant. The rearrangement uses TRBV28 and TRBJ2-5; D not certain. This CDR3 reads CASSPFRAGETQYF. DNA for the CDR3: TGTGCCAGCAGCCCTTTCCGGGCCGGTGAGACCCAGTACTTC.